This record concerns one TCR beta chain sequence. Its antigen is still unknown. This entry is derived from a study of cytomegalovirus exposure and HLA in healthy donors. The primer mix had 60 Vbeta and 13 Jbeta primers. The assay was immunoSEQ multiplex PCR, and TCRdb's table has in-frame clones only and misses some. The ten most abundant clones cover 6.5% of a sample with about 200,000 clones. Findings and caveats of the study: In most subjects, TCR beta sequences reportedly gave accurate predictions of HLA-A and HLA-B alleles. Researchers reported in a later analysis that common viral pathogens appeared linked to several top clusters. According to reports, the classifier identified cytomegalovirus status with high specificity and sensitivity.

The CDR3 has 14 amino acids. Per the germline V gene, CDR1 is WNHNN and CDR2 is SYGVQD (reference sequence). Trimming pared 3 bases from V and 2 bases from J, leaving 11 bases between. The chain has TRBV10-1 and TRBJ2-7, with D tentatively TRBD1 (6 bases). The sample taken for sequencing was PBMCs. This receptor was taken from a man younger than 40 in good health and CMV-seronegative. The CDR3 protein is CASSEAAGAYEQYF. In nucleotides, the CDR3 is TGCGCCAGCAGTGAAGCCGCAGGGGCCTACGAGCAGTACTTC.